The 22 T cell receptor beta chains presented below share a single source sample, sequenced in a study of shared clonotypes between healthy human individuals. Produced via immunoSEQ multiplex PCR; TCRdb's table is partial and in-frame only. The sample has roughly 1,500,000 clones, 98% seen once. The specimen was naive CD4+ T cells sorted from blood. As for subset: CD45RA+ positively selected. The receptors shown here come from a man aged 25-45 years in good health.

The genes are TRBV7-2 and TRBJ2-7, with TRBD2 matching over 12 bases. The CDR3 is 16 amino acids. V trimming: 1 base; J trimming: 2 bases; junction bases outside the gene matches: 3. Germline CDR1 and CDR2: SGHTA and FQGNSA. Written as DNA, the CDR3 is TGTGCCAGCAGCTTAGACCTAGCGGGAGGGCCCTACGAGCAGTACTTC. As protein: CASSLDLAGGPYEQYF.

This chain connects TRBV28 to TRBJ2-7, with D possibly being TRBD2 (6 bases). The CDR3 spans 14 residues. The germline V gene encodes CDR1 MDHEN and CDR2 SYDVKM. The V end lost 3 bases, the J end lost 2 bases, and 11 bases lay between the germline ends. CDR3 bases: TGTGCCAGCAGTTTGGGCGGGATTACCTACGAGCAGTACTTC. Protein product: CASSLGGITYEQYF.

The CDR3 DNA follows: TGTGCCAGCAGTTTTGGGAGCCCCCGGCAGCCCCAGCATTTT. Residues: CASSFGSPRQPQHF. The chain has TRBV28 and TRBJ1-5; D call uncertain. The CDR3 spans 14 residues. Germline-derived CDR1 and CDR2 are MDHEN and SYDVKM. V lost 3 bases and J lost 7, with 13 bases in between.

The chain couples TRBV7-9 to TRBJ2-7; D not certain. V gave up 4 bases and J gave up 4 bases, with 14 bases separating them. This CDR3 is built from 14 residues. The germline CDR1 and CDR2 sequences are SEHNR and FQNEAQ (reference sequence). This CDR3 reads CASSSGQESYEQYF. The CDR3 bases are TGTGCCAGCAGCTCCGGGCAGGAGAGTTACGAGCAGTACTTC.

J is TRBJ1-1 and V is TRBV6-1; D remains ambiguous. The V end lost 4 bases, the J end lost 4 bases, and 16 bases lay between the germline ends. Germline CDR1 MNHNS, CDR2 SASEGT. This CDR3 region has 15 residues. This chain's CDR3 is CASSAAVWGGTEAFF. The CDR3 coding sequence is TGTGCCAGCAGTGCGGCGGTTTGGGGTGGCACTGAAGCTTTCTTT.

This clone was detected once. This rearrangement joins TRBV19 to TRBJ1-5; D unresolved. CDR3 size: 12 residues. The V end was cut by 3 bases, the J end by 6 bases, with 6 bases between. CDR1 is LNHDA and CDR2 is SQIVND in the germline V gene (reference sequence). The CDR3 DNA reads TGTGCCAGTAGTATTCTGGTTCAGCCCCAGCATTTT. Protein sequence: CASSILVQPQHF. Full variable domain (missing parts from reference TRBV19 and TRBJ1-5): DGGITQSPKYLFRKEGQNVTLSCEQNLNHDAMYWYRQDPGQGLRLIYYSQIVNDFQKGDIAEGYSVSREKKESFPLTVTSAQKNPTAFYLCASSILVQPQHFGDGTRLSIL.

V and J are TRBV5-1 and TRBJ2-3; 16 nucleotides align to TRBD2. The CDR3 has 18 residues. Trimming removed 4 bases from V and 4 bases from J; junction bases left unmatched: 9. Looked up from germline, CDR1 is SGHRS and CDR2 is YFSETQ. This CDR3 is CASSQGLAGGPRADTQYF. The CDR3 nucleotides read TGCGCCAGCAGCCAGGGACTAGCGGGAGGGCCCAGGGCAGATACGCAGTATTTT.

This clone was detected only once. The same CDR3 arises from other DNA sequences in this sample as well. The J gene is TRBJ2-3, the V gene TRBV7-2, with D hard to call. From germline, CDR1 is SGHTA and CDR2 FQGNSA. V was pared by 0 bases and J by 1 base, with 5 bases between. This CDR3 is 14 amino acids long. The CDR3 region is CASSLAVRTDTQYF. Written as DNA, the CDR3 is TGTGCCAGCAGCTTAGCGGTCCGCACAGATACGCAGTATTTT.

With respect to this clone: Other DNA sequences in the sample encode the same CDR3. The chain couples TRBV5-1 to TRBJ2-5; D is unresolved. The CDR3 loop spans 11 amino acids. With 0 bases removed from V and 6 bases from J, the gap between germline ends came to 3 bases. Germline loops: CDR1 SGHRS, CDR2 YFSETQ. CDR3 bases: TGCGCCAGCAGCTTGGAGAAGACCCAGTACTTC. Protein: CASSLEKTQYF.

The chain has TRBV6-5 and TRBJ2-7; D gene ambiguous. Trimming removed 4 bases at V and 2 bases at J, with 15 bases between. CDR1 and CDR2 (germline): MNHEY, SVGAGI. The CDR3 is 15 residues long. CDR3 protein: CASSSLAPATYEQYF. In DNA, the CDR3 is TGTGCCAGCAGTTCCCTTGCCCCGGCGACCTACGAGCAGTACTTC.

The V call is TRBV7-9, the J call TRBJ2-2; D unresolved. There are 14 residues in the CDR3. V was trimmed by 1 base and J by 6 bases, leaving 9 bases between them. Germline values: CDR1 SEHNR, CDR2 FQNEAQ (reference sequence). The CDR3, as DNA: TGTGCCAGCAGCTTAGATACCCTCTCCGGGGAGCTGTTTTTT. It translates to CASSLDTLSGELFF.

V gene TRBV5-1 combines with J gene TRBJ2-7; 7 nucleotides match TRBD2. In germline, CDR1 is SGHRS, CDR2 YFSETQ. V trimming: 4 bases; J trimming: 4 bases; junction bases outside the gene matches: 5. The CDR3 is 13 residues long. The CDR3 spells CASSAGVSYEQYF. The CDR3 coding sequence is TGCGCCAGCAGCGCGGGGGTCTCTTACGAGCAGTACTTC.

The chain links TRBV10-3 to TRBJ1-2; 7 nucleotides match TRBD1. The junction had 6 bases not matched to a gene; V was cut back by 4 bases and J by 4 bases. Looked up from germline, CDR1 is ENHRY and CDR2 is SYGVKD. The CDR3 consists of 14 residues. Here the CDR3 DNA reads TGTGCCATCAGTGGAATACAGGGGATCTATGGCTACACCTTC. Residues: CAISGIQGIYGYTF.

This sequence joins TRBV28 and TRBJ2-4; D is undetermined. The CDR3 spans 15 residues. The germline V and J ends were trimmed by 3 bases and 4 bases, with 13 bases remaining between them. In germline, CDR1 is MDHEN, CDR2 SYDVKM. CDR3 bases: TGTGCCAGCAGTTTCCTTGTCCGGCGTAAAAACATTCAGTACTTC. It codes for CASSFLVRRKNIQYF.

This chain uses TRBV19 with TRBJ1-5; D may be TRBD1 (5 bases). The CDR3 is made up of 16 amino acids. The V end lost 8 bases, the J end lost 0 bases, and 17 bases lay between the germline ends. Germline V gene data show CDR1 as LNHDA and CDR2 as SQIVND (reference sequence). DNA for the CDR3: TGTGCCAGTCCTAATCAGGGACCTTATAGCAATCAGCCCCAGCATTTT. As protein: CASPNQGPYSNQPQHF. The variable domain in full, completed from reference TRBV19 and TRBJ1-5, reads DGGITQSPKYLFRKEGQNVTLSCEQNLNHDAMYWYRQDPGQGLRLIYYSQIVNDFQKGDIAEGYSVSREKKESFPLTVTSAQKNPTAFYLCASPNQGPYSNQPQHFGDGTRLSIL.

In DNA, the CDR3 is TGTGCCAGCAGCTCAGAAGCGGGATTGCCCTATGGAGCAGATACGCAGTATTTT. Its protein product is CASSSEAGLPYGADTQYF. This chain connects TRBV11-2 to TRBJ2-3; 7 bases fit TRBD2. The CDR3 has 18 residues. Germline V lookup: CDR1 SGHAT, CDR2 FQNNGV. V was clipped by 4 bases and J by 4 bases; unmatched bases: 17.

The rearrangement joins TRBV10-3 to TRBJ2-3; D gene uncertain. V dropped 4 bases and J dropped 2 bases, with 19 bases sitting between them. The CDR3 runs to 17 residues. Germline V gives CDR1 ENHRY, CDR2 SYGVKD. The DNA for the CDR3 is TGTGCCATCAGTGGGTCCGACACTCGGAGTACCACAGATACGCAGTATTTT. Translating it yields CAISGSDTRSTTDTQYF.

The rearrangement joins TRBV5-6 to TRBJ1-2; D unresolved. This CDR3 is built from 16 residues. Germline V gene sequence: CDR1 SGHDT, CDR2 YYEEEE. Trimming cost V 1 base and J 8 bases, with 21 bases left between them. This chain's CDR3 is CASSLSYRPRPAGYTF. The CDR3 nucleotides read TGTGCCAGCAGCTTGTCTTACAGACCAAGACCTGCGGGCTACACCTTC.

The chain employs TRBV7-9 and TRBJ2-5; tentatively, D is TRBD1 (6 bases). Germline V CDR1 and CDR2: SEHNR, FQNEAQ (reference sequence). Trimming cost V 7 bases and J 4 bases, with 16 bases left between them. The CDR3 totals 14 residues. As DNA, the CDR3 is TGTGCCAGCAACCACCGGGACATGGCAGAGACCCAGTACTTC. Translation: CASNHRDMAETQYF.

The chain couples TRBV7-9 to TRBJ2-2; D possibly corresponds to TRBD1 (6 bases). The V end lost 1 base, the J end lost 3 bases, and 15 bases lay between the germline ends. The CDR3 is made up of 17 amino acids. CDR1 and CDR2 from the germline V gene are SEHNR and FQNEAQ (reference sequence). The CDR3 here is CASSLGTQGYYTGELFF. In DNA form, the CDR3 reads TGTGCCAGCAGCTTAGGGACACAGGGCTATTACACCGGGGAGCTGTTTTTT.

The chain is built from TRBV18 and TRBJ2-7; D is possibly TRBD1 or TRBD2 (5 bases each). Trimming left V 4 bases short and J 4 bases short, with 20 bases between. Looked up from germline, CDR1 is KGHSH and CDR2 is LQKENI. The CDR3 is 16 amino acids. The CDR3 DNA reads as TGTGCCAGCTCACGCGTTGGGGGAAGGGACCCTTACGAGCAGTACTTC. Protein sequence: CASSRVGGRDPYEQYF.

This chain uses TRBV9 with TRBJ2-2; TRBD2 aligns across 9 bases. Germline CDR1 SGDLS, CDR2 YYNGEE. J gave up 6 bases and V 3 bases, and 9 bases lay outside the gene matches. The CDR3 contains 16 residues. Here the CDR3 DNA reads TGTGCCAGCAGCGGGAGGGGTAGCGGGAGATCCGGGGAGCTGTTTTTT. Translation gives CASSGRGSGRSGELFF.